This T cell receptor beta chain was obtained from a study of T cells in Graves' hyperthyroidism and ophthalmopathy. Germline values: CDR1 SGHTA, CDR2 FQGTGA. CDR3 length equals 14 residues. Trimming removed 3 bases from V and 5 bases from J, with 11 bases in between. This clonotype was observed once. What it recognizes is unknown. Study results and caveats: A median approximately 6.5 months before onset, the model predicted ophthalmopathy.

Authors of the study amplified TCR beta CDR3 regions from RNA transcripts. When the TCR CDR3 underwent first-round RT-PCR, the HTBI primer set was used. TCRdb reprocessed the multiplex PCR reads via MiXCR and lists one record per CDR3 protein. In the table there are roughly 280,000 distinct CDR3 sequences, about 18% of which are singletons. PBMCs were derived from around 10 ml fresh peripheral blood. The TCR comes from a woman aged 60-75 years with Graves' ophthalmopathy. The chain links TRBV7-3 to TRBJ2-1; D is possibly TRBD1 or TRBD2 (5 bases each). The specimen was blood. This CDR3 is CASSLGTRNNEQFF. Here the CDR3 DNA reads TGTGCCAGCAGCTTGGGGACCCGCAACAATGAGCAGTTCTTC.